This T cell receptor beta chain originates from a study of beta chain features in type 1 diabetes. Findings and limits, study-wide: When Type 1 diabetes patients were examined, their TCRB CDR3s proved moderately but significantly shorter in all four CD4+ subsets.

Trimming removed 2 bases from V and 8 bases from J, with 13 bases in between. In germline, CDR1 is KGHSH, CDR2 LQKENI. CDR3 length equals 14 residues. Since all of the isolated RNA was reverse transcribed, expressed TCRB transcripts were what got sequenced. Here immunoSEQ multiplex PCR was the method, and the copy in TCRdb shows in-frame clones only, minus some. The data show roughly 340,000 clones, 10% to 15% seen once. This clone came up a few times. What it binds is unknown. The clonotype was recovered from a woman aged 18-30 years with type 1 diabetes. The sequenced sample consisted of naive CD4+ T cells from blood. The chain uses TRBV18 and TRBJ2-1; D may be TRBD1 (5 bases). Here the CDR3 DNA reads TGTGCCAGCTCACCAATAGCAGGGTGGGATGAGCAGTTCTTC. It translates to CASSPIAGWDEQFF.